A single T cell receptor (beta chain) is shown here with its context. Its antigen remains unidentified. The junction departs from the called germline gene at one end, perhaps through a read error. The same CDR3 arises from other DNA sequences in this sample as well. Alongside CTLA-4 blockade with ipilimumab, patients with chemo-refractory metastatic non-small-cell lung cancer received focal radiation. This record belongs to a study of radiotherapy plus CTLA-4 blockade in lung cancer. Study outcomes and limitations: Radiotherapy plus ipilimumab was followed by expansion in blood of tumor-derived TCR clones. Response, reportedly, was best predicted by interferon-beta along with early blood T cell clone dynamics.

Germline CDR1 SNHLY, CDR2 FYNNEI. The CDR3 is 15 residues long. Produced via immunoSEQ multiplex PCR; TCRdb's table is partial and in-frame only. This table holds roughly 70,000 clones, around 87% found once. The rearrangement uses TRBV2 and TRBJ2-2; a weak D match, TRBD1 (6 bases). The sample in question was peripheral blood, obtained from a patient treated with radiotherapy plus ipilimumab. This receptor was obtained from a human donor with non-small cell lung cancer that progressed on radiotherapy plus ipilimumab. The CDR3: CASRADSGATGELFF. DNA of the CDR3: TGTGCCAGCAGGGCCGATTCAGGGGCCACCGGTGAGCTGTTTTTT.